The rows below give T cell receptor beta chains drawn from one sample of a study of PD-1 blockade in classical Hodgkin lymphoma. Sequencing was performed with immunoSEQ multiplex PCR; in TCRdb, only in-frame clones are kept and a portion is missing. The sample records around 40,000 clones, approximately 70% being singletons. The source material was peripheral blood mononuclear cells (PBMCs), sampled at baseline. The receptor set was obtained from a human donor with classical Hodgkin lymphoma. Each CDR3 is given with its conserved first and last residue. The order of the fields is CDR3 protein, CDR3 DNA, clone size, D gene, V gene, J gene. The D gene is left open where the match is weak. Rows may omit the clone size; those that give it use once, few, many or a size class.

CDR3: CASSRSPPAGGILGELFF
DNA: TGTGCCAGTAGTCGGAGCCCTCCGGCGGGAGGGATTTTGGGGGAGCTGTTTTTT
size: NA
D: TRBD2
V: TRBV19
J: TRBJ2-2

CDR3: CASSQDHSPLDGYTF
DNA: TGCGCCAGCAGCCAAGATCACAGCCCCCTGGATGGCTACACCTTC
size: few
D: NA
V: TRBV4-3
J: TRBJ1-2

CDR3: CASSIVLREESYNEQFF
DNA: TGTGCCAGTAGTATAGTTTTAAGAGAGGAGTCCTACAATGAGCAGTTCTTC
size: NA
D: NA
V: TRBV19
J: TRBJ2-1

CDR3: CSVDKGLGETQYF
DNA: TGCAGCGTTGATAAGGGTTTAGGGGAGACCCAGTACTTC
size: NA
D: NA
V: TRBV29-1
J: TRBJ2-5

CDR3: CASSLVGDTQYF
DNA: TGTGCCAGCAGCTTAGTGGGGGATACGCAGTATTTT
size: NA
D: NA
V: TRBV11-2
J: TRBJ2-3

CDR3: CASSPRKGRESGNTIYF
DNA: TGTGCCAGCTCACCACGGAAGGGAAGAGAGTCTGGAAACACCATATATTTT
size: NA
D: NA
V: TRBV18
J: TRBJ1-3

CDR3: CASSQDGVGDEKLFF
DNA: TGCGCCAGCAGCCAAGATGGGGTTGGAGACGAAAAACTGTTTTTT
size: NA
D: NA
V: TRBV4-3
J: TRBJ1-4

CDR3: CAISERAPGQGNQPQHF
DNA: TGTGCCATCAGTGAGAGAGCGCCGGGACAGGGGAATCAGCCCCAGCATTTT
size: NA
D: TRBD1
V: TRBV10-3
J: TRBJ1-5

CDR3: CASSLVGIEQYF
DNA: TGTGCCAGCAGCTTAGTGGGTATCGAGCAGTACTTC
size: once
D: NA
V: TRBV7-9
J: TRBJ2-7

CDR3: CASSLAVGLAGDEQYF
DNA: TGTGCCAGCAGCTTAGCGGTTGGACTAGCGGGAGACGAGCAGTACTTC
size: NA
D: TRBD2
V: TRBV7-9
J: TRBJ2-7

CDR3: CASSAPSGQGSYGYTF
DNA: TGTGCCAGCAGCGCTCCCTCGGGACAGGGGTCCTATGGCTACACCTTC
size: NA
D: TRBD1
V: TRBV9
J: TRBJ1-2

CDR3: CASRIRTGRNEQFF
DNA: TGTGCCAGCAGGATAAGGACAGGGCGGAATGAGCAGTTCTTC
size: NA
D: TRBD1
V: TRBV27
J: TRBJ2-1

CDR3: CASSEMANLGPGEQYF
DNA: TGTGCCAGCAGTGAAATGGCTAACTTGGGACCTGGCGAGCAGTACTTC
size: NA
D: NA
V: TRBV6-1
J: TRBJ2-7

CDR3: CASSASTRDRLLTGELFF
DNA: TGTGCCAGCAGCGCGAGTACCCGGGACAGGTTATTGACCGGGGAGCTGTTTTTT
size: NA
D: TRBD1
V: TRBV7-9
J: TRBJ2-2

CDR3: CAKAISDTQYF
DNA: TGTGCCAAGGCGATCTCGGATACGCAGTATTTT
size: once
D: NA
V: TRBV30
J: TRBJ2-3

CDR3: CASSGETSGRGTTQYF
DNA: TGTGCCAGCAGCGGCGAGACTAGCGGGAGGGGCACGACCCAGTACTTC
size: NA
D: TRBD2
V: TRBV9
J: TRBJ2-5

CDR3: CASSEPLSWYEQYF
DNA: TGTGCCAGCAGTGAACCCCTCTCGTGGTACGAGCAGTACTTC
size: NA
D: NA
V: TRBV2
J: TRBJ2-7

CDR3: CASSPQGSWNTEAFF
DNA: TGTGCCAGCAGCCCACAGGGGAGTTGGAACACTGAAGCTTTCTTT
size: once
D: TRBD1
V: TRBV7-2
J: TRBJ1-1

CDR3: CASRWGQETTNEKLFF
DNA: TGTGCCAGCAGATGGGGACAGGAGACAACTAATGAAAAACTGTTTTTT
size: few
D: TRBD1
V: TRBV7-9
J: TRBJ1-4

CDR3: CASSPIDTNTEAFF
DNA: TGTGCCAGCAGCCCCATAGATACGAACACTGAAGCTTTCTTT
size: NA
D: NA
V: TRBV6-5
J: TRBJ1-1

CDR3: CASRGNSYEQYF
DNA: TGTGCCAGCAGGGGAAATTCCTACGAGCAGTACTTC
size: NA
D: NA
V: TRBV6-5
J: TRBJ2-7

CDR3: CASSSSSGSYEQYF
DNA: TGTGCCAGCAGCTCCTCCAGCGGCTCCTACGAGCAGTACTTC
size: NA
D: NA
V: TRBV11-2
J: TRBJ2-7

CDR3: CASSLAPDYEQYF
DNA: TGTGCCAGCAGCTTAGCCCCGGACTACGAGCAGTACTTC
size: NA
D: NA
V: TRBV7-8
J: TRBJ2-7

CDR3: CASSAGTGYEAFF
DNA: TGTGCCAGCAGCGCCGGGACAGGTTATGAAGCTTTCTTT
size: once
D: TRBD1
V: TRBV9
J: TRBJ1-1

CDR3: CASSESDGWYGYTF
DNA: TGTGCCAGCAGTGAATCGGACGGCTGGTATGGCTACACCTTC
size: NA
D: NA
V: TRBV2
J: TRBJ1-2

CDR3: CASRRAGAVYNEQFF
DNA: TGTGCCAGCCGGAGAGCGGGAGCCGTCTACAATGAGCAGTTCTTC
size: NA
D: TRBD2
V: TRBV28
J: TRBJ2-1

CDR3: CASSGTGYEQFF
DNA: TGTGCCAGCAGCGGGACAGGGTATGAGCAGTTCTTC
size: few
D: TRBD1
V: TRBV27
J: TRBJ2-1

CDR3: CASSQDYGERETQYF
DNA: TGTGCCAGCAGCCAAGATTACGGGGAGAGGGAGACCCAGTACTTC
size: NA
D: NA
V: TRBV14
J: TRBJ2-5

CDR3: CASSTRQGWPYF
DNA: TGTGCCAGTAGTACACGACAGGGTTGGCCGTATTTT
size: NA
D: TRBD1
V: TRBV19
J: TRBJ2-3

CDR3: CASDRGGTDTQYF
DNA: TGTGCTAGCGACCGGGGGGGTACAGATACGCAGTATTTT
size: NA
D: TRBD2
V: TRBV12-5
J: TRBJ2-3

CDR3: CASSLARFSGSARGETQYF
DNA: TGTGCCAGCAGCTTAGCGCGATTTAGCGGGAGTGCGAGGGGGGAGACCCAGTACTTC
size: NA
D: TRBD2
V: TRBV7-2
J: TRBJ2-5

CDR3: CASSYGRKPYEQYF
DNA: TGTGCCAGCAGTTACGGCAGAAAGCCGTACGAGCAGTACTTC
size: many
D: NA
V: TRBV6-5
J: TRBJ2-7

CDR3: CASSVDRVSGYTF
DNA: TGTGCCAGCAGCGTAGACAGGGTCTCGGGCTACACCTTC
size: NA
D: NA
V: TRBV9
J: TRBJ1-2

CDR3: CASSLIGRFYGYTF
DNA: TGTGCCAGCAGTTTGATAGGTCGGTTCTATGGCTACACCTTC
size: NA
D: NA
V: TRBV28
J: TRBJ1-2